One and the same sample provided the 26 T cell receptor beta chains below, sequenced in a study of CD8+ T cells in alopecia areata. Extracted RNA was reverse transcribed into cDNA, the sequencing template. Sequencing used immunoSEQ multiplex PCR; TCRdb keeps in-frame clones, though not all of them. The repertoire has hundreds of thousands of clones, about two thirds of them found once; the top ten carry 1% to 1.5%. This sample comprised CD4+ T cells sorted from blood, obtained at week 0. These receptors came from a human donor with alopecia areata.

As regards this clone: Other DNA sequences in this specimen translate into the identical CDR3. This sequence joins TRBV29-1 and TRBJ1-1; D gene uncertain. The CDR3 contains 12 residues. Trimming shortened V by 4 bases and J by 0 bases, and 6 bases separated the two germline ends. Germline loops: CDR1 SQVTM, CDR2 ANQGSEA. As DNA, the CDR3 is TGCAGCGTTGGCAGGTTGAACACTGAAGCTTTCTTT. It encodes CSVGRLNTEAFF.

The CDR3 DNA sequence: TGTGCCACCAGCAGAACTTCCGGACAGGGATCCGGTGAGACCCAGTACTTC. Residues: CATSRTSGQGSGETQYF. The chain employs TRBV15 and TRBJ2-5; 8 nucleotides match TRBD1. The CDR3 is 17 amino acids. J was trimmed by 5 bases and V by 2 bases; bases with no gene match: 13. Germline V gene sequence: CDR1 LNHNV, CDR2 YYDKDF (reference sequence).

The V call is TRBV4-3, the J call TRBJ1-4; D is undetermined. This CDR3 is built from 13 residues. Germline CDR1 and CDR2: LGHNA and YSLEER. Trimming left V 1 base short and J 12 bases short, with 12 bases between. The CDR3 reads CASSQVLGIELFF. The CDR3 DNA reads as TGCGCCAGCAGCCAAGTACTGGGAATAGAACTGTTTTTT.

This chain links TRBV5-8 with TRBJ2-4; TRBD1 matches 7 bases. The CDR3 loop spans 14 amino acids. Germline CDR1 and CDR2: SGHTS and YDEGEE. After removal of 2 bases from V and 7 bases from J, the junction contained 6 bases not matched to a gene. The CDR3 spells CASSFPGQRNIQYF. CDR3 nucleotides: TGTGCCAGCAGCTTTCCGGGACAGAGGAACATTCAGTACTTC.

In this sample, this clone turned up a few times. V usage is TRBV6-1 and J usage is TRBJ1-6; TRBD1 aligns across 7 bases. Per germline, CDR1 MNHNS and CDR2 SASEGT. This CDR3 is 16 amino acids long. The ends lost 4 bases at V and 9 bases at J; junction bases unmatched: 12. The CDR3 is CASSASWTGGVSPLHF. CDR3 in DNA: TGTGCCAGCAGTGCGAGCTGGACAGGAGGCGTTTCACCCCTCCACTTT.

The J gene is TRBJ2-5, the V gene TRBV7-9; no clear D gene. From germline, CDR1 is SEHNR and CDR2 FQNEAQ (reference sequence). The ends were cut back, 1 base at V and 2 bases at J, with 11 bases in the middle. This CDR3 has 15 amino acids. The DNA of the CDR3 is TGTGCCAGCAGCTTAGATGGGCACCCTCAAGAGACCCAGTACTTC. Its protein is CASSLDGHPQETQYF.

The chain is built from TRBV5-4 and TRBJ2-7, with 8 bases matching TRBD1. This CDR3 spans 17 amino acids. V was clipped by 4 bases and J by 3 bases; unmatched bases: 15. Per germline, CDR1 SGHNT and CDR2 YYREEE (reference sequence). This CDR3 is CASSRRDRNSNYYEQYF. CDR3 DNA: TGTGCCAGCAGCCGCCGGGACAGGAATTCCAATTACTACGAGCAGTACTTC.

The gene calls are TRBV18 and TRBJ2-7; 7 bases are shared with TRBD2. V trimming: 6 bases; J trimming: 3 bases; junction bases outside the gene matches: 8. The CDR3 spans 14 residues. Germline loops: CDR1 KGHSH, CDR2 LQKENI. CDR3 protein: CASSRASGNYEQYF. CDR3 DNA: TGTGCCAGCTCCCGGGCTAGCGGAAACTACGAGCAGTACTTC.

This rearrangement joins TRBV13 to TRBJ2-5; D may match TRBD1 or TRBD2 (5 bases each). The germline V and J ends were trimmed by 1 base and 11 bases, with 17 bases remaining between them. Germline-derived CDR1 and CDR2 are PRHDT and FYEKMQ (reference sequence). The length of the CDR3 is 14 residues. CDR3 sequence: CASSLVATRGEQYF. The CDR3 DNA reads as TGTGCCAGCAGCTTAGTGGCGACCCGAGGGGAGCAGTACTTC.

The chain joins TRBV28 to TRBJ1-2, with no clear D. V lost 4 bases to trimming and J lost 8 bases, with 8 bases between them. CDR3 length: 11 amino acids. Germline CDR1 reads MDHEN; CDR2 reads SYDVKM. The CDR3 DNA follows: TGTGCCAGCAGTTCATTGAGGGGCTACACCTTC. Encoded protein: CASSSLRGYTF.

The DNA for the CDR3 is TGTGCCAGCAGCGTAGGTCAAGGGATGGGGGAAAAACTGTTTTTT. Translated: CASSVGQGMGEKLFF. The rearrangement joins TRBV9 to TRBJ1-4, with D unresolved. V shed 0 bases and J shed 8 bases, with 14 bases lying between them. This CDR3 region has 15 residues. Germline V lookup: CDR1 SGDLS, CDR2 YYNGEE.

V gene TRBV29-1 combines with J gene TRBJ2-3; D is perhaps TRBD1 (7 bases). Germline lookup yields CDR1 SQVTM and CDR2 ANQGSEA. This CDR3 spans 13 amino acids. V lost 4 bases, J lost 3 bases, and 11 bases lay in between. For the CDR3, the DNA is TGCAGCGTTGCAGGGGGGAAGACAGATACGCAGTATTTT. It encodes CSVAGGKTDTQYF.

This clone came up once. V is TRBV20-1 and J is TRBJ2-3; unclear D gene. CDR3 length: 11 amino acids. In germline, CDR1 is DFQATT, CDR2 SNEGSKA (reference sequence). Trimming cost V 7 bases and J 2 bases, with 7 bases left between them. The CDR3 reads CSGLPTDTQYF. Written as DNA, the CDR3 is TGCAGTGGACTCCCCACAGATACGCAGTATTTT.

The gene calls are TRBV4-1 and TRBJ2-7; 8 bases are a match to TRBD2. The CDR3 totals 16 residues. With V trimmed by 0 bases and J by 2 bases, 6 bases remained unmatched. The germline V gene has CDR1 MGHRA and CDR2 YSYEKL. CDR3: CASSQEGLAGPYEQYF. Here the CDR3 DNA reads TGCGCCAGCAGCCAAGAAGGGCTAGCGGGCCCCTACGAGCAGTACTTC.

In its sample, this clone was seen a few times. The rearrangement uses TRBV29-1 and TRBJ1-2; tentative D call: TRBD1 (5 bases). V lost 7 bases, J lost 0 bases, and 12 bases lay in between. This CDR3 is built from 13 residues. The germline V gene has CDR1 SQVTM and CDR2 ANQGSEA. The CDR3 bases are TGCAGCGCCGTTACAGGATCTAACTATGGCTACACCTTC. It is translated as CSAVTGSNYGYTF.

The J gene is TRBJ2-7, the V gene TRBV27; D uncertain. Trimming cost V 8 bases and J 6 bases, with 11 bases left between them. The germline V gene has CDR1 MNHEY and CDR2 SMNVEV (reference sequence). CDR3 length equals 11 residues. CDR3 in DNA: TGTGCCAGCCCCAGGTGGGGCGAGCAGTACTTC. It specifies CASPRWGEQYF.

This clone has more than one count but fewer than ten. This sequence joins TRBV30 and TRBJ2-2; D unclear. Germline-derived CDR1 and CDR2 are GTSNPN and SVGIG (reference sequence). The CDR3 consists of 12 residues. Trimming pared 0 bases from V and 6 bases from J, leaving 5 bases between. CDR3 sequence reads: CAWSVFSGELFF. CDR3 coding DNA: TGTGCCTGGAGTGTGTTTTCCGGGGAGCTGTTTTTT.

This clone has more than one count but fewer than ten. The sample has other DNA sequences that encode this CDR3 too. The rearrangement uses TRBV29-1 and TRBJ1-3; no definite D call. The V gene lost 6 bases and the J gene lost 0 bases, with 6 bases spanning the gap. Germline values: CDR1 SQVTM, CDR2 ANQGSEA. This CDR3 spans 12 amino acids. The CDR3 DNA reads TGCAGCGTCGCCTCCTCTGGAAACACCATATATTTT. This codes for CSVASSGNTIYF.

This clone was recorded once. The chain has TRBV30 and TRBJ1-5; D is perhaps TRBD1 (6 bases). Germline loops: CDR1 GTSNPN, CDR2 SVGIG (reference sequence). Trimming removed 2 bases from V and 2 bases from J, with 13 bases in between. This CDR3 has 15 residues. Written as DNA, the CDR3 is TGTGCCTGGAGTAGGGCAGGGGTTGGCAATCAGCCCCAGCATTTT. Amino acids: CAWSRAGVGNQPQHF. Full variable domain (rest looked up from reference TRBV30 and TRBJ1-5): SQTIHQWPATLVQPVGSPLSLECTVEGTSNPNLYWYRQAAGRGLQLLFYSVGIGQISSEVPQNLSASRPQDRQFILSSKKLLLSDSGFYLCAWSRAGVGNQPQHFGDGTRLSIL.

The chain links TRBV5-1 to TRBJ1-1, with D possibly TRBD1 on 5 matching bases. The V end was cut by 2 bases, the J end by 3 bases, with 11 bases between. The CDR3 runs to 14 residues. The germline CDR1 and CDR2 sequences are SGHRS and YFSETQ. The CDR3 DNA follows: TGCGCCAGCAGCTTCGAGGGCAGGGACACTGAAGCTTTCTTT. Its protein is CASSFEGRDTEAFF.

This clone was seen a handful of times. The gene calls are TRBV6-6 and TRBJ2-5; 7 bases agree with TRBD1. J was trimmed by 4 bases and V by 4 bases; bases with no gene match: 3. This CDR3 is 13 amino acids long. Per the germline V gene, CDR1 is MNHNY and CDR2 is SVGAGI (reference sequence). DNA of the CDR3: TGTGCCAGCAGTTTTGACAGGGTAGAGACCCAGTACTTC. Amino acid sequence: CASSFDRVETQYF.

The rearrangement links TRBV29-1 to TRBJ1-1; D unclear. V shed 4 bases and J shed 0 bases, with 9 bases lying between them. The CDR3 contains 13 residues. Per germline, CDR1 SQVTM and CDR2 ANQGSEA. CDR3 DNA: TGCAGCGTTGGATTATTGGTGAACACTGAAGCTTTCTTT. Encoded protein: CSVGLLVNTEAFF. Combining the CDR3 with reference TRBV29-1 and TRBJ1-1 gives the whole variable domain SAVISQKPSRDICQRGTSLTIQCQVDSQVTMMFWYRQQPGQSLTLIATANQGSEATYESGFVIDKFPISRPNLTFSTLTVSNMSPEDSSIYLCSVGLLVNTEAFFGQGTRLTVV.

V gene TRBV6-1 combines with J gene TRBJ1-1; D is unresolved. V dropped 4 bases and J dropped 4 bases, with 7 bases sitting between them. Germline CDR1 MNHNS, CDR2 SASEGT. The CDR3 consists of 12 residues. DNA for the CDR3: TGTGCCAGCAGTGGTGTGTTCACTGAAGCTTTCTTT. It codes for CASSGVFTEAFF.

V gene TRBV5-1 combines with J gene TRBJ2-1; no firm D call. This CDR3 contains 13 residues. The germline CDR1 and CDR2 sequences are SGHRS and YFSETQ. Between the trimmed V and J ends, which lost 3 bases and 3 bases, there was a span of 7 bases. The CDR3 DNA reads TGCGCCAGCAGCTCGGACGGCTACAATGAGCAGTTCTTC. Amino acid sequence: CASSSDGYNEQFF.

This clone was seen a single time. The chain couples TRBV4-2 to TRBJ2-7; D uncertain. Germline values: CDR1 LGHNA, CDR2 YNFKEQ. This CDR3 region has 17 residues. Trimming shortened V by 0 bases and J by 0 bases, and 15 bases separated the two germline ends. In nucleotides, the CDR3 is TGTGCCAGCAGCCAAGATGTAGGCCTTGGCTCCTCCTACGAGCAGTACTTC. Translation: CASSQDVGLGSSYEQYF.

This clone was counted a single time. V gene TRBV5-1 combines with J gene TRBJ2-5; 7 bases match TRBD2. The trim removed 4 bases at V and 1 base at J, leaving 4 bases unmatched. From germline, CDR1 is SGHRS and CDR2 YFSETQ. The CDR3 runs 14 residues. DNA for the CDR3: TGCGCCAGCAGCCTCAGCGGGGCCCAAGAGACCCAGTACTTC. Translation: CASSLSGAQETQYF.